Here is one TCR beta chain with its context. The specificity of this receptor is unknown. Within one base of it there is no much larger clone, and no base qualities were kept. The donors were healthy, HIV-negative adults who had no recently reported acute infections or vaccinations. Every donor was a Caucasian adult living in Nashville, Tennessee, USA. CD4+ T cells were enriched through magnetic negative selection, after which naive cells were positively selected on CD45RA and the remaining negative fraction served as the memory subset. After blood collection by leukapheresis, PBMCs were isolated using Ficoll-Histopaque density gradient centrifugation and then cryopreserved in the vapor phase of liquid nitrogen. Analytical flow cytometry was used to check the purity and quantity of every magnetically sorted T cell population. Genomic DNA was isolated from every sorted fraction and measured by UV absorbance on a Nanodrop 2000c.

The data derive from a study of shared clonotypes between healthy human individuals (TCRdb year 2020). About the study as a whole: Three men and a couple of women, aged 18 to 49 years, made up the cohort. For each donor, three plates each were used for CD4 naive and CD4 memory, two plates were used for CD8 naive, and one plate was used for CD8 memory. Blood TCR repertoires of roughly 5 healthy adults were deeply sequenced to estimate repertoire size and the extent of clonotype sharing between individuals. To increase sequencing depth and limit assay-specific biases, different laboratories used diverse techniques to prepare libraries and sequence TCR repertoires. Between about 0.94 and 10 billion PBMCs per donor were obtained by leukapheresis.

V is trimmed back by 0 bases and J by 5 bases, and the junction contains 2 bases that no gene match accounts for. The cysteine opens and the phenylalanine closes a CDR3 of 14 amino acids. The entry retains the CDR3 DNA only, 42 bases that are in frame from base 1. CDR1 and CDR2 (SGHVS, FNYEAQ) derive from the germline V gene. TCR CDR3 regions were amplified from genomic DNA by multiplex PCR using the deep immunoSEQ assay. Extracted genomic DNA from each cell subset was distributed evenly across all wells of several immunoSEQ 96-well plates, and each plate was treated as a replicate. For sorted subsets, approximately 0.2 ug of genomic DNA, equivalent to around 29,000 T cell genomes, went into each replicate PCR. The purified libraries were quantified using a Qubit 3.0 fluorometer, sized with a Bioanalyzer 2100, and then quantified again using the KAPA Library Quantification kit. Every immunoSEQ 96-well plate was sequenced on a dedicated single-read 150-cycle Illumina NextSeq 550 flow cell. From the authors' description of their analysis: Because only junctional sequences without quality scores were contained in the immunoSEQ output, filtering matching that applied to full-length reads could not be performed. Sequences were annotated with PyIR, a Python wrapper for IgBLAST v1.9, using IMGT germline references to assign V/J genes and CDR3. Any read was removed if the V/J assignment was weak (E-value above 1e-6), the CDR3 was missing, or the read contained stop codons, out-of-frame junctions, or ambiguous translated residues. V3J clonotypes were defined by identical inferred V gene, J gene, and CDR3 amino acid sequence. The percentage overlap between two repertoires was calculated by dividing the number of shared unique clonotypes by the size of the smaller repertoire. Three approaches were used to assess repertoire richness: RTK rarefaction, the Chao1 estimator, and Recon v2.1 estimates of unobserved clonotypes. OLGA was used to compute generation probabilities for all TCRbeta clonotypes that the gDNA method yielded from a few donors. In its TCRdb copy, this immuneACCESS table keeps in-frame sequences only and misses some clones. Where compared with another copy, unresolved V genes explain less than half of these, and the others have no known cause. V, J and clone size were drawn from that table, and D and trimming were deduced from the DNA. In all, the sample holds 2 million to 2.5 million clones, and 92% of those were seen once. 0.37% of the sample is taken by the ten largest.

Points the paper makes about the study in general: Compared with non-shared clonotypes, clonotypes shared by all four sorted-subset donors had higher generation probabilities. Based on pairwise subsampling, the degree of clonotype sharing among donors was expected to be affected by sequencing depth. Sharing across a few donors was observed for approximately 5% of naive CD4, over 3% of naive CD8, roughly 2.3% of memory CD4, and roughly 0.4% of memory CD8 clonotypes. Because the study included a small number of donors, the genetic and exposure-history diversity represented was limited. Larger estimated clonotype richness was generally found for naive subsets than for memory subsets. Rarefaction of sorted-subset datasets indicated incomplete sequencing despite the large sequencing depth. Sampling was limited to blood, and TCR repertoires in tissue likely differ from TCR repertoires in blood.

The chain is made from TRBV7-6 and TRBJ2-3, with 7 middle bases fitting TRBD2. Sequenced input: naive CD4+ T cells from PBMCs. The sample's cell subset or site label, decoded: CD45RA+ positively selected. The clonotype originates from a man younger than 30 in good health. Some clones in this sample may be carry-over from other donors' samples. The CDR3 loop reads CASSLAGGKDTQYF. In nucleotides, the sequence is TGTGCCAGCAGCTTAGCGGGGGGGAAAGATACGCAGTATTTT.